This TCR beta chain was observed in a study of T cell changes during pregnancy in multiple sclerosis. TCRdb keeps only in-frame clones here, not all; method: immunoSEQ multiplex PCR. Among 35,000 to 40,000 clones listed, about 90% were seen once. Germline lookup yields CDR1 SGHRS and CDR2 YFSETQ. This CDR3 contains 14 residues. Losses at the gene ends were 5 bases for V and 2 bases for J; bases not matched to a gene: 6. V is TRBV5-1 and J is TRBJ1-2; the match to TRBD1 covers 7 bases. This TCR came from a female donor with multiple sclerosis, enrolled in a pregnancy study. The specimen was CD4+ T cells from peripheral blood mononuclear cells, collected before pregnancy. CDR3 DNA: TGCGCCAGCAGTCCCACACAGGGGAACTATGGCTACACCTTC. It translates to CASSPTQGNYGYTF.